The 17 T cell receptor beta chains listed next were all sequenced from one sample in a study of T cells expressing NK-cell markers. TCRdb re-called the 5' RACE reads, yielding one record per CDR3 amino acid sequence without DNA. The sample features about 260,000 distinct CDR3 sequences, with about 0.39% in its top ten. Sequenced: blood T cells: a sorted CD56 or NKG2C T cell subset, CD4+ or CD8+ T cells, or bulk PBMC T cells (not recorded which). The receptors shown here come from a man between 18 and 35 years old in good health.

The rearrangement uses TRBV10-3 and TRBJ2-1; TCRdb returns TRBD2, unconfirmable since there is no DNA. The CDR3 spans 16 residues. The germline V gene has CDR1 ENHRY and CDR2 SYGVKD. The CDR3 loop reads CAISESSLPPYNEQFF.

The chain's CDR3 is CASRGNQGQGNTGELFF. The gene calls are TRBV12-3 or TRBV12-4 and TRBJ2-2; with no DNA, the TCRdb D assignment of TRBD1 cannot be verified. This CDR3 contains 17 residues.

The CDR3: CASSSRTGRYEQYF. The J gene is TRBJ2-7, the V gene TRBV7-2; TCRdb's D call of TRBD1 is untestable without DNA. The germline V gene has CDR1 SGHTA and CDR2 FQGNSA. The CDR3 contains 14 residues.

V is TRBV19 and J is TRBJ1-2. Per germline, CDR1 LNHDA and CDR2 SQIVND (reference sequence). The CDR3 length is 15 residues. CDR3 sequence: CASKWELGTYYGYTF.

The chain employs TRBV29-1 and TRBJ2-3; TCRdb's assignment of TRBD2 cannot be checked, as there is no DNA. Germline CDR1 SQVTM, CDR2 ANQGSEA. This CDR3 has 16 amino acids. The CDR3 sequence is CSVGLGLAEITDTQYF.

The chain links TRBV10-2 to TRBJ2-4; TCRdb names TRBD2, which stays unverified in the absence of DNA. In germline, CDR1 is WSHSY, CDR2 SAAADI. The CDR3 runs 19 residues. CDR3 residues: CASSDHLGLALLAKNIQYF.

The chain links TRBV7-2 to TRBJ1-5; the TCRdb D gene call, TRBD1, has no DNA to confirm it. From germline, CDR1 is SGHTA and CDR2 FQGNSA. This CDR3 is 17 amino acids long. The CDR3 spells CASSLTGTGEGNQPQHF. Variable domain in full (rest from reference TRBV7-2 and TRBJ1-5): GAGVSQSPSNKVTEKGKDVELRCDPISGHTALYWYRQSLGQGLEFLIYFQGNSAPDKSGLPSDRFSAERTGGSVSTLTIQRTQQEDSAVYLCASSLTGTGEGNQPQHFGDGTRLSIL.

V and J are TRBV28 and TRBJ2-2; TCRdb returns TRBD2, unconfirmable since there is no DNA. Germline V gives CDR1 MDHEN, CDR2 SYDVKM. The CDR3 is 17 amino acids. The CDR3 here is CASSLRPGLAGTGELFF.

This chain uses TRBV18 with TRBJ2-5; there is no DNA to check the TCRdb D call of TRBD1. CDR3 size: 14 residues. Germline CDR1 is KGHSH and CDR2 is LQKENI. This chain's CDR3 is CASSVDGAKETQYF.

The V gene is TRBV7-2, the J gene TRBJ2-3; the TRBD2 assignment by TCRdb is unverifiable without DNA. Germline V gene lookup returns CDR1 SGHTA and CDR2 FQGNSA. This CDR3 has 15 residues. The CDR3 region is CASSLSGAGTDTQYF.

The J gene is TRBJ1-6, the V gene TRBV6-5; as DNA is missing, the TRBD1 call by TCRdb cannot be tested. Germline V lookup: CDR1 MNHEY, CDR2 SVGAGI. This CDR3 region has 17 residues. CDR3 loop: CASSYTGIGQANSPLHF.

The chain has TRBV29-1 and TRBJ2-7; TCRdb reports TRBD2, a call that lacks DNA to check it against. CDR1 is SQVTM, CDR2 ANQGSEA, per germline. CDR3 length: 16 residues. The CDR3 sequence: CSVCILAGALSYEQYF.

The genes are TRBV4-3 and TRBJ2-2. The CDR3 consists of 18 residues. CDR1 and CDR2 from the germline V gene are LGHNA and YSLEER. Here the CDR3 reads CASSQDPLKPHRAGELFF.

The chain has TRBV7-2 and TRBJ2-1; TCRdb lists TRBD1, though no DNA is available to test this call. CDR1 SGHTA and CDR2 FQGNSA come from the germline V gene. The CDR3 is made up of 17 amino acids. The CDR3 loop is CASSLMIGVAPNNEQFF.

J is TRBJ2-2 and V is TRBV9; TCRdb selects TRBD2, and the lack of DNA leaves this call unchecked. The V gene's germline CDR1 is SGDLS and CDR2 YYNGEE. The CDR3 contains 16 residues. CDR3 protein: CASSDRLAVLGGELFF.

This sequence joins TRBV20-1 and TRBJ1-1; TCRdb reports TRBD1, a call that lacks DNA to check it against. CDR3 length: 13 amino acids. Per the germline V gene, CDR1 is DFQATT and CDR2 is SNEGSKA (reference sequence). Here the CDR3 reads CSAHSGGEDEAFF.

The J gene is TRBJ1-3, the V gene TRBV5-1. The CDR3 extends over 12 amino acids. Germline CDR1 SGHRS, CDR2 YFSETQ. CDR3 in amino acids: CASSSSSNTIYF. Based on the CDR3 plus reference TRBV5-1 and TRBJ1-3, the full variable domain is KAGVTQTPRYLIKTRGQQVTLSCSPISGHRSVSWYQQTPGQGLQFLFEYFSETQRNKGNFPGRFSGRQFSNSRSEMNVSTLELGDSALYLCASSSSSNTIYFGEGSWLTVV.